This T cell receptor (beta chain) derives from a study of blood T cell repertoires in COVID-19. Germline assignment: CDR1 GTSNPN and CDR2 SVGIG (reference sequence). The CDR3 is 15 amino acids. V gave up 1 base and J gave up 14 bases, with 21 bases separating them. Only in-frame clones appear in the TCRdb table, and some are missing; sequencing was by immunoSEQ multiplex PCR. The sample carries a few hundred thousand clones, 85% to 90% recorded once. The chain links TRBV30 to TRBJ1-6; tentative D call: TRBD1 (5 bases). Sample: peripheral blood. The receptor was derived from a man aged 45 to 65 with acute or convalescent COVID-19. CDR3 bases: TGTGCCTGGAGTGCCGCGTCCCTCGCAGGGAAGGCCCTCCACTTT. It codes for CAWSAASLAGKALHF.